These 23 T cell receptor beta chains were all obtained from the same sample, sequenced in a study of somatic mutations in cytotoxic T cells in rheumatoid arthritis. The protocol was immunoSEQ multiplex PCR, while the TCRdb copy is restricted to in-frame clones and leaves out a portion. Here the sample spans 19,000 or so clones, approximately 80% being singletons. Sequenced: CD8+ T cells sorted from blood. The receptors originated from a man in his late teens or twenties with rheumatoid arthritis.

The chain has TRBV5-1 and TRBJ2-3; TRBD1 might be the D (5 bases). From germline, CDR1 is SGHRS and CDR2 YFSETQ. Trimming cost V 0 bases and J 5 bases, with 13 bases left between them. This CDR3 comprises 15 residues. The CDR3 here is CASSLEGINGDTQYF. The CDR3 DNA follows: TGCGCCAGCAGCTTGGAGGGGATTAACGGAGATACGCAGTATTTT.

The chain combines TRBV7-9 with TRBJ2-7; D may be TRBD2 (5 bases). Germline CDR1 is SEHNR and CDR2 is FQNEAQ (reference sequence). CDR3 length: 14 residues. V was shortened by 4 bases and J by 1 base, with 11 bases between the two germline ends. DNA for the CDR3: TGTGCCAGCAGCTCCGACCCGGGATCCTACGAGCAGTACTTC. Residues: CASSSDPGSYEQYF.

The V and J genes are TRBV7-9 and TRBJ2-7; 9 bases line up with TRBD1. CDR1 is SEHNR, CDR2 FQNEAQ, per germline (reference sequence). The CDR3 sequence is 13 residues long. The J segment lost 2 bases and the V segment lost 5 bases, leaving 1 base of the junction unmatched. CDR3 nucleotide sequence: TGTGCCAGCAGCCGGACAGGGGCCTACGAGCAGTACTTC. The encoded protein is CASSRTGAYEQYF. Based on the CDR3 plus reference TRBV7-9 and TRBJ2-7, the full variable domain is DTGVSQNPRHKITKRGQNVTFRCDPISEHNRLYWYRQTLGQGPEFLTYFQNEAQLEKSRLLSDRFSAERPKGSFSTLEIQRTEQGDSAMYLCASSRTGAYEQYFGPGTRLTVT.

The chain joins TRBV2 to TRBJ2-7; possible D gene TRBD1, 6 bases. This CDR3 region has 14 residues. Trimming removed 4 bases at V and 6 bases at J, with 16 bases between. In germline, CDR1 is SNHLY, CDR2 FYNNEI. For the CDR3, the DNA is TGTGCCAGCAGTGCCCGAGAAACAGGGTTCGAGCAGTACTTC. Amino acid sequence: CASSARETGFEQYF.

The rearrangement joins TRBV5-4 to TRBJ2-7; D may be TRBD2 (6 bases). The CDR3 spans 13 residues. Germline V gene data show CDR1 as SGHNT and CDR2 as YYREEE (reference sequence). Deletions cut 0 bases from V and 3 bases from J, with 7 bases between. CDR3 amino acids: CASSLVGGYEQYF. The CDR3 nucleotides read TGTGCCAGCAGCTTGGTGGGAGGCTACGAGCAGTACTTC. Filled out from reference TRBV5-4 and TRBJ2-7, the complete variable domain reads ETGVTQSPTHLIKTRGQQVTLRCSSQSGHNTVSWYQQALGQGPQFIFQYYREEENGRGNFPPRFSGLQFPNYSSELNVNALELDDSALYLCASSLVGGYEQYFGPGTRLTVT.

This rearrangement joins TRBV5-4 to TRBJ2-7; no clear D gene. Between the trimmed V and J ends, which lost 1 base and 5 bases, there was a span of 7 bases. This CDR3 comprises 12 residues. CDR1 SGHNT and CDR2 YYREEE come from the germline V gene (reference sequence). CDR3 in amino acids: CASSLTANEQYF. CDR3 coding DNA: TGTGCCAGCAGCTTGACAGCAAACGAGCAGTACTTC.

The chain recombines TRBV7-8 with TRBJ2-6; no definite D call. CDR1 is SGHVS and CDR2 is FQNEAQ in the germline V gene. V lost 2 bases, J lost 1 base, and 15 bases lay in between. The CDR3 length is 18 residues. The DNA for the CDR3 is TGTGCCAGCAGCTTACATCCGGACCCAAGGTCTGGGGCCAACGTCCTGACTTTC. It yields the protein CASSLHPDPRSGANVLTF. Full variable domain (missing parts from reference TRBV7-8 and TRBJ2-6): GAGVSQSPRYKVAKRGQDVALRCDPISGHVSLFWYQQALGQGPEFLTYFQNEAQLDKSGLPSDRFFAERPEGSVSTLKIQRTQQEDSAVYLCASSLHPDPRSGANVLTFGAGSRLTVL.

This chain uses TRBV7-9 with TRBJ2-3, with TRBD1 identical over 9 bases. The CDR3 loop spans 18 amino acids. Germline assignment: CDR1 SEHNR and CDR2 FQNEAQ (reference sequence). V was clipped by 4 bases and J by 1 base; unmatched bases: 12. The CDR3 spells CASSSLGPQGARTDTQYF. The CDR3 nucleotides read TGTGCCAGCAGCTCCCTGGGCCCACAGGGGGCTCGCACAGATACGCAGTATTTT.

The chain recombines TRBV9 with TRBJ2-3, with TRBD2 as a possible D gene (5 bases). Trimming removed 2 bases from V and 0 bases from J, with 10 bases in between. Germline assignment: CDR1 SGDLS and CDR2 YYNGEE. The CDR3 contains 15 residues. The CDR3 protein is CASSVGARSTDTQYF. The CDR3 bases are TGTGCCAGCAGCGTGGGAGCCCGTAGCACAGATACGCAGTATTTT. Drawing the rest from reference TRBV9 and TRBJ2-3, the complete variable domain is DSGVTQTPKHLITATGQRVTLRCSPRSGDLSVYWYQQSLDQGLQFLIQYYNGEERAKGNILERFSAQQFPDLHSELNLSSLELGDSALYFCASSVGARSTDTQYFGPGTRLTVL.

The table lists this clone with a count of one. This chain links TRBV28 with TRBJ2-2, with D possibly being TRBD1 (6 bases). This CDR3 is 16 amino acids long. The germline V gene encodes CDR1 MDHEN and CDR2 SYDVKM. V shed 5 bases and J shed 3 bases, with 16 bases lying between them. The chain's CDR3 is CASSPPGQIDTGELFF. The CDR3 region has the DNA TGTGCCAGCAGTCCCCCGGGACAAATCGACACCGGGGAGCTGTTTTTT.

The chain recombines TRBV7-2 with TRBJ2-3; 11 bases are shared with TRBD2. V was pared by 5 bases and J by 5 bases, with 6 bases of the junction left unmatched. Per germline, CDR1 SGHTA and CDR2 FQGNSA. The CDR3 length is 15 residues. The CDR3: CASSRSGGAGDTQYF. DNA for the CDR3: TGTGCCAGCAGCCGTAGCGGGGGGGCTGGAGATACGCAGTATTTT.

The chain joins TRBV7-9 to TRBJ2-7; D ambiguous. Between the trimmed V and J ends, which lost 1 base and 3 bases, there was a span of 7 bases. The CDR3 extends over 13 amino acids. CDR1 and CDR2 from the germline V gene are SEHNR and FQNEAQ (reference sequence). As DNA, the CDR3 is TGTGCCAGCAGCTTAGGCCTAGGCTACGAGCAGTACTTC. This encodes CASSLGLGYEQYF.

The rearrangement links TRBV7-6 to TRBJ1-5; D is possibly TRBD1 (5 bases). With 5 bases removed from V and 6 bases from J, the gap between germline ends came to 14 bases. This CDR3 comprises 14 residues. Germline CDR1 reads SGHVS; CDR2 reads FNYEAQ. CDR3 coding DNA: TGTGCCAGCAGCCCCTATGGGGCCACTCAGCCCCAGCATTTT. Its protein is CASSPYGATQPQHF.

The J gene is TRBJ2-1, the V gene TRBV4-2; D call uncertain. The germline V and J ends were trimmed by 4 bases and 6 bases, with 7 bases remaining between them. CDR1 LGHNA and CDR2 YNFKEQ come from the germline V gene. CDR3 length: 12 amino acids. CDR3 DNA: TGTGCCAGCAGCCCGAGCATCAATGAGCAGTTCTTC. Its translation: CASSPSINEQFF.

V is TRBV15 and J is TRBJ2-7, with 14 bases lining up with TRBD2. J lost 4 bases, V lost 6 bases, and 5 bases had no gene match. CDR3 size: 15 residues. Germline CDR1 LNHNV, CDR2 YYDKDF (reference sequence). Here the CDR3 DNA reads TGTGCCACCAGTTGGACTAGCGGGGGGCTATACGAGCAGTACTTC. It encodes CATSWTSGGLYEQYF.

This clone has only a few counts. CDR3 DNA sequence: TGTGCCAGCAGTGAAGGACAGTTGAACACTGAAGCTTTCTTT. Its protein is CASSEGQLNTEAFF. This chain connects TRBV2 to TRBJ1-1; D perhaps matches TRBD1 (5 bases). The V gene's germline CDR1 is SNHLY and CDR2 FYNNEI. The CDR3 consists of 14 residues. Trimming removed 1 base at V and 0 bases at J, with 6 bases between.

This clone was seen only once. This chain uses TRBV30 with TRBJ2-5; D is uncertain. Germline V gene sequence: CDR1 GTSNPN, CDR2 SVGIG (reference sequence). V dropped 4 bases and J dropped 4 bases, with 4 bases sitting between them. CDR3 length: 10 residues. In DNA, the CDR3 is TGTGCCTGGACAGGAGAGACCCAGTACTTC. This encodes CAWTGETQYF.

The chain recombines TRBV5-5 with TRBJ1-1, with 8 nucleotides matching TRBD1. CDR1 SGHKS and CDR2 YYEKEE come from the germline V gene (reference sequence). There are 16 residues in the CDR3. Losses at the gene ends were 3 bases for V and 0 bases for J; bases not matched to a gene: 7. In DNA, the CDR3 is TGTGCCAGCAGCTCACGACAGGGGTATCTGAACACTGAAGCTTTCTTT. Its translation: CASSSRQGYLNTEAFF.

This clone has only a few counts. CDR3 amino acids: CASSYSIQGDSPLHF. The CDR3 DNA is TGTGCCAGCAGTTACTCGATTCAGGGCGATTCACCCCTCCACTTT. The chain combines TRBV6-5 with TRBJ1-6; D is possibly TRBD1 (5 bases). The germline V gene encodes CDR1 MNHEY and CDR2 SVGAGI. CDR3 length: 15 amino acids. The germline V and J ends were trimmed by 0 bases and 8 bases, with 11 bases remaining between them.

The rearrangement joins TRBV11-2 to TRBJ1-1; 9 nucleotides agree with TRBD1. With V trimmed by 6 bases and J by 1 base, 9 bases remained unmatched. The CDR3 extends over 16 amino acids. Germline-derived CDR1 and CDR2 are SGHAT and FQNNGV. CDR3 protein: CASSQYRGRGNTEAFF. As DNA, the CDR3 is TGTGCCAGCAGTCAATACAGGGGGCGAGGGAACACTGAAGCTTTCTTT.

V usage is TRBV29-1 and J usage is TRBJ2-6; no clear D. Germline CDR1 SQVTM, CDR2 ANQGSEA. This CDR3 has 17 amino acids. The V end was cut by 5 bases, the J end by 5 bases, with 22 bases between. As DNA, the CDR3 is TGCAGCGTTCGGGTTGTAAGCATACAAAGTCGGGCCAACGTCCTGACTTTC. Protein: CSVRVVSIQSRANVLTF.

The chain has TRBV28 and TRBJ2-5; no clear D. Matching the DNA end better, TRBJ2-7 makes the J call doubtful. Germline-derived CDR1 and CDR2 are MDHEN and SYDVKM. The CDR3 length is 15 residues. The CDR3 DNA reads TGTGCCAGCAGTTCCCGACGGACGAGCTCCTACGAGCAGTACTTC. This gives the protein CASSSRRTSSYEQYF.

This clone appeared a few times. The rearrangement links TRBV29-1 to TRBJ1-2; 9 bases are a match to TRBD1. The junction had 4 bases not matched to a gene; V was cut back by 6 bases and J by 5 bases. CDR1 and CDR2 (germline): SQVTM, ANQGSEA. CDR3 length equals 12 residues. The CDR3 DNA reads TGCAGCGTAGGGACAGGGCCTTATGGCTACACCTTC. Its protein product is CSVGTGPYGYTF.